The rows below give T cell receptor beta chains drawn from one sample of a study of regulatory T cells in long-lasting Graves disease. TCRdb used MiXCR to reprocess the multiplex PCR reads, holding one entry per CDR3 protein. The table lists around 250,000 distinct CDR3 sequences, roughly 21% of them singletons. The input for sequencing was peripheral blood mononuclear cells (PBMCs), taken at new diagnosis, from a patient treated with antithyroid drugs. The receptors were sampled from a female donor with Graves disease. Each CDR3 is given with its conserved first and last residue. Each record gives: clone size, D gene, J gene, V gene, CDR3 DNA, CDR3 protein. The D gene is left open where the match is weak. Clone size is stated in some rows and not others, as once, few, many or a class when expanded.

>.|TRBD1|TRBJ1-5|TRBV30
TGTGCCTGCCGAACCGGGACAGAAGATCAGCCCCAGCATTTT
CACRTGTEDQPQHF
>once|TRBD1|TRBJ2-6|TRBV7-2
TGTGCCAGCAGCTTAGGGACAGGGTCCGGGGCCAACGTCCTGACTTTC
CASSLGTGSGANVLTF
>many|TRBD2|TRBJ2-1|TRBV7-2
TGTGCCAGCAGCTTAGTGGGGGGGGAAAGGAATGAGCAGTTCTTC
CASSLVGGERNEQFF
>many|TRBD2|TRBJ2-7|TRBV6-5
TGTGCCAGCAGTTACTTGAGCGGGAACTCCTACGAGCAGTACTTC
CASSYLSGNSYEQYF
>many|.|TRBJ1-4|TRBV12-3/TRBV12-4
TGTGCCAGCAGTCCCTGGATGGGCCTAACTAATGAAAAACTGTTTTTT
CASSPWMGLTNEKLFF
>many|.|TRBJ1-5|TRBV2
TGTGCCAGCAGTGTTGGGCGGGTTCAGCCCCAGCATTTT
CASSVGRVQPQHF
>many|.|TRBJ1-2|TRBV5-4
TGTGCCAGCAGCTCAGGACAGACATCTAACTATGGCTACACCTTC
CASSSGQTSNYGYTF
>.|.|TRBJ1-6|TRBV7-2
TGTGCCAGCAGCCCCCCCCCCGGCCCGAGCTCCTATAATTCACCCCTCCACTTT
CASSPPPGPSSYNSPLHF
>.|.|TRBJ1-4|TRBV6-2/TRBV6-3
TGTGCCAGCAGTTACTCCCCGGATGAAAAACTGTTTTTT
CASSYSPDEKLFF
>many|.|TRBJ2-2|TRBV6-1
TGTGCCAGCAATACGGGGGACAGCGGCACCGGGGAGCTGTTTTTT
CASNTGDSGTGELFF